This is a list of T cell receptor beta chains from one sample in a study of blood T cell repertoires in COVID-19. Sequencing used immunoSEQ multiplex PCR; TCRdb keeps in-frame clones, though not all of them. In the table there are some 150,000 clones, approximately 85% of which are singletons. Sequencing was done on a sample of peripheral blood. The source of these receptors is a man aged 45 to 65 with acute or convalescent COVID-19. The CDR3 runs from the conserved cysteine through the conserved F or W. D genes are given only for firm matches. Clone size is not always given. Where it is, it says once, few, many or a class for expanded clones.

d_call	v_call	clone_size	j_call	cdr3_aa	cdr3_nt
-	TRBV5-1	-	TRBJ1-6	CASTVAGLLDSPLHF	TGCGCCAGCACGGTCGCGGGGCTACTGGATTCACCCCTCCACTTT
TRBD1	TRBV30	few	TRBJ1-5	CAWSRTGDGPQHF	TGTGCCTGGAGTAGGACAGGGGATGGTCCCCAGCATTTT
-	TRBV18	-	TRBJ2-1	CASSRPAGASLRDEQFF	TGTGCCAGCTCACGCCCGGCAGGGGCTTCCTTGCGGGATGAGCAGTTCTTC
-	TRBV18	-	TRBJ2-7	CASSPSKMAHPYEQYF	TGTGCCAGCTCACCTAGCAAAATGGCACATCCCTACGAGCAGTACTTC
-	TRBV6-5	-	TRBJ1-3	CASSPRSLNTIYF	TGTGCCAGCAGCCCCCGGTCCCTCAACACCATATATTTT
-	TRBV2	few	TRBJ2-1	CASSRRDSYNEQFF	TGTGCCAGCAGTCGGCGGGACTCCTACAATGAGCAGTTCTTC
-	TRBV11-3	-	TRBJ2-2	CASSPHLDLNTGELFF	TGTGCCAGCAGCCCCCATTTGGACTTGAACACCGGGGAGCTGTTTTTT
-	TRBV2	-	TRBJ1-1	CASSERLEAFF	TGTGCCAGCAGTGAGAGGCTTGAAGCTTTCTTT
-	TRBV10-3	once	TRBJ1-5	CAISGFVGGNQPQHF	TGTGCCATCAGTGGGTTCGTGGGAGGCAATCAGCCCCAGCATTTT
-	TRBV11-3	-	TRBJ2-5	CASSTAQTSIQETQYF	TGTGCCAGCAGCACAGCACAAACCTCTATTCAAGAGACCCAGTACTTC
TRBD1	TRBV28	once	TRBJ1-1	CASSIGTGFSLAFF	TGTGCCAGCAGTATCGGGACAGGGTTTTCGTTAGCTTTCTTT
TRBD2	TRBV25-1	-	TRBJ2-7	CASSEQREGLVYEQYF	TGTGCCAGCAGTGAACAACGGGAGGGATTAGTCTACGAGCAGTACTTC
-	TRBV27	-	TRBJ1-5	CASSLRDNNQPQHF	TGTGCCAGCAGTCTCCGGGACAACAATCAGCCCCAGCATTTT
TRBD1	TRBV6-6	-	TRBJ1-1	CASSYSGQGASEAFF	TGTGCCAGCAGTTACTCGGGACAGGGGGCATCTGAAGCTTTCTTT
TRBD2	TRBV28	-	TRBJ2-6	CASSLYTPGLAGAGANVLTF	TGTGCCAGCAGTTTATACACACCGGGACTAGCGGGAGCTGGGGCCAACGTCCTGACTTTC
-	TRBV9	once	TRBJ1-2	CASSGGYYGYTF	TGTGCCAGCAGCGGCGGCTACTATGGCTACACCTTC
-	TRBV6-5	-	TRBJ1-2	CASSPNLRARDGYTF	TGTGCCAGCAGTCCTAACTTACGTGCGAGGGATGGCTACACCTTC
-	TRBV6-4	-	TRBJ2-3	CASSDSMPTRGEDTQYF	TGTGCCAGCAGTGACTCGATGCCCACGAGAGGCGAAGATACGCAGTATTTT
-	TRBV9	-	TRBJ1-3	CASRAAGNTIYF	TGTGCCAGCAGGGCAGCTGGAAACACCATATATTTT
TRBD2	TRBV5-4	once	TRBJ2-1	CASSLDSGGRGNEQFF	TGTGCCAGCAGCTTGGATAGCGGGGGCCGGGGCAATGAGCAGTTCTTC
-	TRBV10-1	-	TRBJ2-1	CASTGTNNEQFF	TGCGCCAGCACTGGAACTAACAATGAGCAGTTCTTC
-	TRBV3-1/TRBV3-2	-	TRBJ1-1	CASSPGVNTEAFF	TGTGCCAGCAGCCCGGGAGTTAACACTGAAGCTTTCTTT
TRBD1	TRBV29-1	-	TRBJ1-2	CSVEGGQVNGYTF	TGCAGCGTTGAAGGTGGACAGGTAAATGGCTACACCTTC
TRBD2	TRBV11-2	-	TRBJ2-1	CASSPTRPSGDPEQFF	TGTGCCAGCAGCCCAACGCGCCCTAGCGGGGACCCTGAGCAGTTCTTC
-	TRBV18	few	TRBJ1-1	CASSEVATEAFF	TGTGCCAGCTCGGAGGTAGCCACTGAAGCTTTCTTT
-	TRBV6-5	-	TRBJ1-2	CASRLDMNYGEGYTF	TGTGCCAGCAGACTGGACATGAACTATGGCGAGGGCTACACCTTC
-	TRBV7-9	few	TRBJ1-2	CASSLGGDYGYTF	TGTGCCAGCAGCTTAGGGGGAGATTATGGCTACACCTTC
-	TRBV5-6	-	TRBJ1-1	CASSSGGGRNTEAFF	TGTGCCAGCAGCTCGGGTGGGGGGAGGAACACTGAAGCTTTCTTT
-	TRBV6-6	-	TRBJ1-1	CASSSLTVRGEAFF	TGTGCCAGCAGTTCCCTAACCGTCCGCGGTGAAGCTTTCTTT
TRBD1	TRBV5-6	-	TRBJ1-2	CASSLLGGDYGYTF	TGTGCCAGCAGCTTGCTAGGGGGCGACTATGGCTACACCTTC
-	TRBV2	-	TRBJ2-1	CASTGWSYNEQFF	TGTGCCAGTACAGGGTGGTCCTACAATGAGCAGTTCTTC